These 18 T cell receptor beta chains share one sample of origin, sequenced in a study of T cells after yellow fever vaccination. A single record per CDR3 protein comes from TCRdb applying MiXCR to the 5' RACE reads. The repertoire includes hundreds of thousands of distinct CDR3 sequences, 13% of them detected once, and over 12% sits in the top ten. The material was PBMCs, obtained on the day of the yellow fever booster vaccination. The receptor source for this set is a man aged 25 to 45 who received the YFV17D yellow fever vaccine.

The rearrangement joins TRBV4-3 to TRBJ2-7; 11 bases align to TRBD2. The CDR3 consists of 16 residues. Germline lookup yields CDR1 LGHNA and CDR2 YSLEER. V shed 3 bases and J 7 bases; nucleotides not matched to a gene: 11. CDR3 nucleotide sequence: TGCGCCAGCAGCCAGTCCATAGCGGGAGGGCCGAAGGAGCAGTACTTC. Amino acids: CASSQSIAGGPKEQYF.

The chain links TRBV5-1 to TRBJ1-5; a possible D gene is TRBD1 (6 bases). V was clipped by 4 bases and J by 0 bases, with 11 bases between them. This CDR3 spans 15 amino acids. Germline CDR1 reads SGHRS; CDR2 reads YFSETQ. The CDR3 sequence: CASSVTGNSNQPQHF. The CDR3 nucleotides are TGCGCCAGCAGCGTGACAGGCAATAGCAATCAGCCCCAGCATTTT. Variable domain in full (rest from reference TRBV5-1 and TRBJ1-5): KAGVTQTPRYLIKTRGQQVTLSCSPISGHRSVSWYQQTPGQGLQFLFEYFSETQRNKGNFPGRFSGRQFSNSRSEMNVSTLELGDSALYLCASSVTGNSNQPQHFGDGTRLSIL.

This clonotype appeared a few times. V and J are TRBV18 and TRBJ1-1; possibly TRBD1 for D (6 bases). The germline CDR1 and CDR2 sequences are KGHSH and LQKENI. The germline V and J ends were trimmed by 4 bases and 9 bases, with 15 bases remaining between them. The CDR3 is 13 residues long. CDR3 region: CASSRERGAKAFF. The DNA of the CDR3 is TGTGCCAGCTCACGTGAACGGGGGGCGAAAGCTTTCTTT. Combining the CDR3 with reference TRBV18 and TRBJ1-1 gives the whole variable domain NAGVMQNPRHLVRRRGQEARLRCSPMKGHSHVYWYRQLPEEGLKFMVYLQKENIIDESGMPKERFSAEFPKEGPSILRIQQVVRGDSAAYFCASSRERGAKAFFGQGTRLTVV.

This clonotype was observed a few times. This chain connects TRBV15 to TRBJ1-1, with D perhaps TRBD1 (5 bases). Germline CDR1 and CDR2: LNHNV and YYDKDF (reference sequence). Between the trimmed V and J ends, which lost 5 bases and 4 bases, there was a span of 17 bases. The CDR3 contains 15 residues. CDR3 sequence reads: CATSEGARRVTEAFF. CDR3 DNA sequence: TGTGCCACCAGCGAAGGGGCAAGGAGAGTCACTGAAGCTTTCTTT.

This clonotype turned up a few times. The chain couples TRBV5-1 to TRBJ2-7; D is unresolved. V dropped 0 bases and J dropped 1 base, with 8 bases sitting between them. Germline CDR1 SGHRS, CDR2 YFSETQ. This CDR3 has 14 amino acids. CDR3: CASSLEYGSYEQYF. The CDR3 nucleotides are TGCGCCAGCAGCTTGGAGTATGGTTCCTACGAGCAGTACTTC.

The chain carries TRBV7-2 and TRBJ2-7, with 7 bases that match TRBD1. The CDR3 extends over 14 amino acids. V lost 1 base to trimming and J lost 6 bases; unmatched junction nucleotides: 6. The V gene's germline CDR1 is SGHTA and CDR2 FQGNSA. The CDR3 spells CASSLGQGYTEQYF. In DNA, the CDR3 is TGTGCCAGCAGCTTAGGACAGGGATACACCGAGCAGTACTTC.

In regard to this clonotype: Mismatch with germline at one junction end may stem from a read error. CDR3 protein: CASSQQFNSGANVPTF. The CDR3 DNA reads TGTGCCAGCAGCCAACAATTCAACTCTGGGGCCAACGTCCCGACTTTC. V is TRBV3-1 and J is TRBJ2-6, with D perhaps matching TRBD1 (5 bases). There are 16 residues in the CDR3. Germline values: CDR1 LGHDT, CDR2 YNNKEL (reference sequence).

This rearrangement joins TRBV6-2 or TRBV6-3 to TRBJ1-1; TRBD1 might be the D (5 bases). V lost 0 bases and J lost 3, with 11 bases in between. The CDR3 covers 15 residues. CDR1 and CDR2 (germline): MNHEY, SVGEGT. The CDR3 region has the DNA TGTGCCAGCAGTTACTCGGGGCAGTTGGACACTGAAGCTTTCTTT. As protein: CASSYSGQLDTEAFF.

Notes on this clonotype: The CDR3 does not end in the conserved phenylalanine or tryptophan, so this is likely a read error. The rearrangement links TRBV3-1 to TRBJ2-2; D might be TRBD1 or TRBD2, each matching 5 bases. The germline V and J ends were trimmed by 3 bases and 6 bases, with 17 bases remaining between them. The CDR3 extends over 16 amino acids. In germline, CDR1 is LGHDT, CDR2 YNNKEL (reference sequence). CDR3 residues: CASSHTGTRGSGELFS. CDR3 DNA: TGTGCCAGCAGCCATACCGGGACCCGTGGGTCCGGGGAGCTGTTTTCT.

This clonotype occurred a few times. The chain employs TRBV7-2 and TRBJ2-5; TRBD1 agrees at 7 bases. The CDR3 consists of 15 residues. CDR1 is SGHTA, CDR2 FQGNSA, per germline. With V trimmed by 1 base and J by 1 base, 3 bases remained unmatched. The CDR3 region is CASSLGRDSQETQYF. For the CDR3, the DNA is TGTGCCAGCAGCTTAGGCCGGGACAGCCAAGAGACCCAGTACTTC.

This chain connects TRBV11-2 to TRBJ2-3; 8 bases agree with TRBD2. CDR1 is SGHAT, CDR2 FQNNGV, per germline. The CDR3 has 18 amino acids. Unmatched junction bases numbered 11, after V lost 2 bases and J lost 1 base. This chain's CDR3 is CASSLISTSGVGTDTQYF. In DNA form, the CDR3 reads TGTGCCAGCAGCTTAATTTCTACTAGCGGTGTGGGCACAGATACGCAGTATTTT. Complete variable domain (other parts from reference TRBV11-2 and TRBJ2-3): EAGVAQSPRYKIIEKRQSVAFWCNPISGHATLYWYQQILGQGPKLLIQFQNNGVVDDSQLPKDRFSAERLKGVDSTLKIQPAKLEDSAVYLCASSLISTSGVGTDTQYFGPGTRLTVL.

This clonotype was picked up a small number of times. CDR3 sequence: CASSRPRGHNEKLFF. The CDR3 coding sequence is TGTGCCAGCAGTCGACCCAGGGGGCATAATGAAAAACTGTTTTTT. V usage is TRBV28 and J usage is TRBJ1-4; TRBD1 matches at 8 bases. The CDR3 has 15 amino acids. The germline gives CDR1 MDHEN, CDR2 SYDVKM. V was pared by 5 bases and J by 4 bases, with 6 bases of the junction left unmatched.

In this sample, this clonotype turned up many times. The chain employs TRBV12-3 or TRBV12-4 and TRBJ1-1, with a weak D call TRBD1 (6 bases). V was clipped by 5 bases and J by 1 base, with 11 bases between them. There are 14 residues in the CDR3. CDR3 amino acids: CASSPSGQNTEAFF. The DNA of the CDR3 is TGTGCCAGCAGTCCATCGGGACAGAACACTGAAGCTTTCTTT.

Details on this clonotype: A much larger clone differs from this one at a single base, so this may be a read error. This chain links TRBV6-2 or TRBV6-3 with TRBJ2-3; D is unclear. V gave up 2 bases and J gave up 3 bases, with 3 bases separating them. Germline values: CDR1 MNHEY, CDR2 SVGEGT. CDR3 length: 12 residues. CDR3 sequence (DNA): TGTGCCAGCAGTTACGCAACAGATACGCAGTATTTT. This gives the protein CASSYATDTQYF.

This clonotype was observed many times. CDR3 residues: CASSDRGLNGYTF. In nucleotides, the CDR3 is TGTGCCAGCAGTGACAGGGGGTTAAATGGCTACACCTTC. This chain uses TRBV27 with TRBJ1-2; 9 nucleotides match TRBD1. The CDR3 extends over 13 amino acids. Germline V gene lookup returns CDR1 MNHEY and CDR2 SMNVEV (reference sequence). The V segment lost 5 bases and the J segment 6 bases; nucleotides outside the gene matches: 4.

The V call is TRBV20-1, the J call TRBJ1-1; TRBD1 matches at 8 bases. The CDR3 has 13 residues. V was pared by 5 bases and J by 0 bases, with 2 bases of the junction left unmatched. Germline V gives CDR1 DFQATT, CDR2 SNEGSKA (reference sequence). CDR3 region: CSAGGQVNTEAFF. CDR3 nucleotides: TGCAGTGCTGGGGGACAGGTGAACACTGAAGCTTTCTTT.

This clonotype was detected only a few times. This chain links TRBV29-1 with TRBJ2-1; TRBD2 is a possible D gene (6 bases). Trimming shortened V by 3 bases and J by 7 bases, and 13 bases separated the two germline ends. This CDR3 comprises 13 residues. CDR1 and CDR2 from the germline V gene are SQVTM and ANQGSEA. CDR3 DNA: TGCAGCGTTGATTATGGGGGGTTGAATGAGCAGTTCTTC. Translating gives CSVDYGGLNEQFF.

CDR3 sequence: CASSPEAGGLDEQFF. The CDR3 DNA is TGTGCCAGCAGCCCTGAAGCGGGAGGGTTGGATGAGCAGTTCTTC. The chain employs TRBV7-9 and TRBJ2-1, with 10 bases identical to TRBD2. CDR1 SEHNR and CDR2 FQNEAQ come from the germline V gene (reference sequence). Trimming cost V 5 bases and J 8 bases; bases outside gene matches: 9. CDR3 length: 15 amino acids.